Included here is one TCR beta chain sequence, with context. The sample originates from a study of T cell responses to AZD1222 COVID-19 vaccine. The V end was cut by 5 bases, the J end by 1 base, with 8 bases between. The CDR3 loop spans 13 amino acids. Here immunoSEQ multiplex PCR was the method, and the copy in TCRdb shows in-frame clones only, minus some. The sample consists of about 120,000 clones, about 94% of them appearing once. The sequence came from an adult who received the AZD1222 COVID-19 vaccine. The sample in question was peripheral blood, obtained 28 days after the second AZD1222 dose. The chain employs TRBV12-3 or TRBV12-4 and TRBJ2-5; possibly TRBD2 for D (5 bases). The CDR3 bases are TGTGCCAGCAGTCCGAGCGGCCAAGAGACCCAGTACTTC. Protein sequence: CASSPSGQETQYF.